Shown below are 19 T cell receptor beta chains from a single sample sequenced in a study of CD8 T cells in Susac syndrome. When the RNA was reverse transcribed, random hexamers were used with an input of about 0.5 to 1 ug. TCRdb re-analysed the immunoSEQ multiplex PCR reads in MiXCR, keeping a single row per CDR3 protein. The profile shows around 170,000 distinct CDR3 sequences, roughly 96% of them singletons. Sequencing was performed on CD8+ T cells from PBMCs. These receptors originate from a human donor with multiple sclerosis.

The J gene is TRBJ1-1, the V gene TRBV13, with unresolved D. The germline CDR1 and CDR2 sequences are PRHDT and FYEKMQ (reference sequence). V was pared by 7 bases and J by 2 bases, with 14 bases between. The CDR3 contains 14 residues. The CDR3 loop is CASTQVNRNTEAFF. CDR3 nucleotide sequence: TGTGCCAGCACCCAAGTGAACAGAAACACTGAAGCTTTCTTT.

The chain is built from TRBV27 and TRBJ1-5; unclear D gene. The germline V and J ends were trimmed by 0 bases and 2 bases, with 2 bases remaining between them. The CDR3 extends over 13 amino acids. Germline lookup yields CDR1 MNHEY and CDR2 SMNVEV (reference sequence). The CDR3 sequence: CASSLSRNQPQHF. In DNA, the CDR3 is TGTGCCAGCAGTTTATCGCGCAATCAGCCCCAGCATTTT.

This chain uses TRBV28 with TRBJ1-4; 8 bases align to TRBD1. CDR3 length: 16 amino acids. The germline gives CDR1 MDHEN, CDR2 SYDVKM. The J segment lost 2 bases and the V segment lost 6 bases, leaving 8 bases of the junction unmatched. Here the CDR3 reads CASSPDRVATNEKLFF. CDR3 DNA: TGTGCCAGCAGCCCGGACAGGGTGGCGACTAATGAAAAACTGTTTTTT.

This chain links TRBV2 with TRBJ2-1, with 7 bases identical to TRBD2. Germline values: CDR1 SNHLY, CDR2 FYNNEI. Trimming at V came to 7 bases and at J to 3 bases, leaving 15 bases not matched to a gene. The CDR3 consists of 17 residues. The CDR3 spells CASTPTLAARNYNEQFF. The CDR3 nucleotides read TGTGCCAGCACCCCCACCCTAGCGGCCAGGAACTACAATGAGCAGTTCTTC. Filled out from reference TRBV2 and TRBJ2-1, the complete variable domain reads EPEVTQTPSHQVTQMGQEVILRCVPISNHLYFYWYRQILGQKVEFLVSFYNNEISEKSEIFDDQFSVERPDGSNFTLKIRSTKLEDSAMYFCASTPTLAARNYNEQFFGPGTRLTVL.

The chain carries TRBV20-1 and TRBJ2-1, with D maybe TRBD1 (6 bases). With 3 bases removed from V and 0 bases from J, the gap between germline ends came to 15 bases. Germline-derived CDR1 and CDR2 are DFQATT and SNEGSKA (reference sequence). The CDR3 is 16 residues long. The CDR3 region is CSASAPGVSSYNEQFF. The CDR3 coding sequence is TGCAGTGCTAGCGCACCAGGGGTAAGCTCCTACAATGAGCAGTTCTTC.

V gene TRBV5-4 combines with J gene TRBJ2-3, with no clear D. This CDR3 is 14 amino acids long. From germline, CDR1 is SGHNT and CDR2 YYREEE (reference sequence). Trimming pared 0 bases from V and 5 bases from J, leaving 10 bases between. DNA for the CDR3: TGTGCCAGCAGCTTGGGTTATGAGGAAGATACGCAGTATTTT. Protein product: CASSLGYEEDTQYF.

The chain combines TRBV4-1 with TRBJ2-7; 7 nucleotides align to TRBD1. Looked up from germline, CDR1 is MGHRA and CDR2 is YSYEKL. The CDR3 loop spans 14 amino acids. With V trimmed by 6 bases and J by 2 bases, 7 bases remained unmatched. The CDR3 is CASRQEQGTYEQYF. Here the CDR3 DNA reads TGCGCCAGCAGGCAGGAACAGGGGACCTACGAGCAGTACTTC.

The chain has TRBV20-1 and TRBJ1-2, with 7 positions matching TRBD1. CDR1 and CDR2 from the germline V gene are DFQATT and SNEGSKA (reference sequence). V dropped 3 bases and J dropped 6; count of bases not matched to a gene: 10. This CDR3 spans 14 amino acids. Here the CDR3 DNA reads TGCAGTGCTAGCGGCTTTCAGGGGGGTCATGGCTACACCTTC. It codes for CSASGFQGGHGYTF.

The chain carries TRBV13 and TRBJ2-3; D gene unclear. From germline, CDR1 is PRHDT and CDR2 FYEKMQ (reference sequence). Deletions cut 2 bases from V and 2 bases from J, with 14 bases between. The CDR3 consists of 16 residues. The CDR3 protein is CASSLRLADTTDTQYF. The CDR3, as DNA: TGTGCCAGCAGCTTAAGGTTGGCGGATACCACAGATACGCAGTATTTT.

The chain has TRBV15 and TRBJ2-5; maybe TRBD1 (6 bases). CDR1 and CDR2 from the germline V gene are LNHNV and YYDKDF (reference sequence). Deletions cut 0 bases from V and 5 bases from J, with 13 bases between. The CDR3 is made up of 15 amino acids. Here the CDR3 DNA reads TGTGCCACCAGCAGAGATGGCGGACAGTCGGAGACCCAGTACTTC. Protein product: CATSRDGGQSETQYF.

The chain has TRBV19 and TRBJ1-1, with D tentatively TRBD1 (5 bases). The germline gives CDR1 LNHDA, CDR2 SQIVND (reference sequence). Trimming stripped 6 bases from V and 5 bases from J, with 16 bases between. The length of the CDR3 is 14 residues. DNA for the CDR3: TGTGCCAGTAGCCAACTCAGGGAGGGGACTGAAGCTTTCTTT. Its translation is CASSQLREGTEAFF.

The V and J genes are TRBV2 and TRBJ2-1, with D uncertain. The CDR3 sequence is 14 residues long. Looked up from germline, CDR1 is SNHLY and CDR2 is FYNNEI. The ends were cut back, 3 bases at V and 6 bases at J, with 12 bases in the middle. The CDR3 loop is CASSDFGIFNEQFF. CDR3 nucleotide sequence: TGTGCCAGCAGTGATTTTGGGATTTTCAATGAGCAGTTCTTC.

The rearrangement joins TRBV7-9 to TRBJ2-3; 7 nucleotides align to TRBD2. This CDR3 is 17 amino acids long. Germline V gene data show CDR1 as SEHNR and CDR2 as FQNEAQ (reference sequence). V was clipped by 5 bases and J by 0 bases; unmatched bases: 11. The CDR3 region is CASSGLPGGSSTDTQYF. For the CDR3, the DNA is TGTGCCAGCAGCGGACTGCCCGGGGGGTCTAGCACAGATACGCAGTATTTT.

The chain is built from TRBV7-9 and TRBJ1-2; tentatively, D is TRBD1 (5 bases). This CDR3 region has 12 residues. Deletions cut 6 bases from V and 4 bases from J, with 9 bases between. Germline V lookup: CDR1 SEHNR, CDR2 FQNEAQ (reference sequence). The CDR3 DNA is TGTGCCAGCAGTTCAGGGCCCTATGGCTACACCTTC. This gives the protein CASSSGPYGYTF.

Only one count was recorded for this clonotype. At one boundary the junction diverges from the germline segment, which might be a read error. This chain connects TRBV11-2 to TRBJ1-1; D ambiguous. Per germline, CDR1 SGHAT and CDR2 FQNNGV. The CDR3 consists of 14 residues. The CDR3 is CASSPLGGNAEAFF. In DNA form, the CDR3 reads TGTGCCAGCAGCCCCCTCGGCGGGAACGCTGAAGCTTTCTTT.

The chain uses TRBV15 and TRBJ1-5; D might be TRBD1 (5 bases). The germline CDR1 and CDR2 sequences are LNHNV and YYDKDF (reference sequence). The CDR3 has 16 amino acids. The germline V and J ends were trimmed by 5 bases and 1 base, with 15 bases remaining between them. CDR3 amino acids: CATSGRRGESNQPQHF. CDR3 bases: TGTGCCACCAGCGGGAGGAGAGGGGAGAGCAATCAGCCCCAGCATTTT.

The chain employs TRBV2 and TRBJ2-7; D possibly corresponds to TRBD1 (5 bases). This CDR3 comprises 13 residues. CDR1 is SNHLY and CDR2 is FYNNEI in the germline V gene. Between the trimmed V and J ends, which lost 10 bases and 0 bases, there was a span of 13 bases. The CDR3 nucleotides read TGTGCCATCACCCGACAGAACTCCTACGAGCAGTACTTC. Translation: CAITRQNSYEQYF. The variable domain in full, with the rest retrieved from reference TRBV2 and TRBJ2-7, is EPEVTQTPSHQVTQMGQEVILRCVPISNHLYFYWYRQILGQKVEFLVSFYNNEISEKSEIFDDQFSVERPDGSNFTLKIRSTKLEDSAMYFCAITRQNSYEQYFGPGTRLTVT.

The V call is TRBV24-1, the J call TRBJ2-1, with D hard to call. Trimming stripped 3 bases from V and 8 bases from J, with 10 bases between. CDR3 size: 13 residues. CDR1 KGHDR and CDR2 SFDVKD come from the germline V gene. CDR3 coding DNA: TGTGCCACCAGTGATGCAGGTGTCGATGAGCAGTTCTTC. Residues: CATSDAGVDEQFF.

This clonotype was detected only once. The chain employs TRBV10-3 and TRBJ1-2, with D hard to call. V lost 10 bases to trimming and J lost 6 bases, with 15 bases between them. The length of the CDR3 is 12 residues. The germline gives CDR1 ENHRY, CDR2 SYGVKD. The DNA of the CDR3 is TGTGCCACCCTTGCCGGGAGGGATGGCTACACCTTC. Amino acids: CATLAGRDGYTF.